This T cell receptor beta chain was recorded in a study of blood T cell repertoires in COVID-19. Study details: T cells, B-cell-depleted T cells, or PBMCs provided the cDNA or gDNA that served as material.

TCRdb keeps only in-frame clones here, not all; method: immunoSEQ multiplex PCR. This table has around 270,000 clones, 70% to 90% appearing once. CDR1 is MDHEN, CDR2 SYDVKM, per germline. V shed 5 bases, J shed 0 bases, and the junction held 3 bases outside the gene matches. The CDR3 is 14 amino acids. The study assigned cohorts using participant-reported clinical history. This TCR derives from a woman aged 30 to 39 who had recovered from COVID-19. The rearrangement joins TRBV28 to TRBJ2-5; 7 bases are a match to TRBD2. The sample consisted of PBMCs or T cells enriched from blood (not recorded which). CDR3 sequence: CASSRAGYQETQYF. The CDR3 region has the DNA TGTGCCAGCAGTCGAGCGGGATACCAAGAGACCCAGTACTTC.